The present entry profiles one T cell receptor beta chain with its context. The antigen is unknown. Germline trimming cut 0 bases from V and 3 bases from J; bases unmatched to any gene: 8. CDR1 and CDR2 from the germline V gene are GTSNPN and SVGIG (reference sequence). This CDR3 is built from 16 residues. Researchers ran the PCR with 60 Vbeta and 13 Jbeta primers. The repertoire was sequenced with immunoSEQ multiplex PCR; TCRdb's copy has only in-frame clones and lacks some. The sample lists 95,000 to 150,000 clones, 70% to 80% occurring once. These data belong to a study of cytomegalovirus exposure and HLA in healthy donors. Study-level points and caveats: Later analysis found that TCR beta chains associated with HLA were more clonally expanded than other, equally common chains.

The source of this sequence is a woman aged 40 to 55 in good health and CMV-seropositive. The chain uses TRBV30 and TRBJ1-2; TRBD1 agrees at 9 bases. Sequencing was carried out using PBMCs. The CDR3 DNA reads as TGTGCCTGGAGTGTACCCTGGACAGGGGACGACTATGGCTACACCTTC. Protein: CAWSVPWTGDDYGYTF.